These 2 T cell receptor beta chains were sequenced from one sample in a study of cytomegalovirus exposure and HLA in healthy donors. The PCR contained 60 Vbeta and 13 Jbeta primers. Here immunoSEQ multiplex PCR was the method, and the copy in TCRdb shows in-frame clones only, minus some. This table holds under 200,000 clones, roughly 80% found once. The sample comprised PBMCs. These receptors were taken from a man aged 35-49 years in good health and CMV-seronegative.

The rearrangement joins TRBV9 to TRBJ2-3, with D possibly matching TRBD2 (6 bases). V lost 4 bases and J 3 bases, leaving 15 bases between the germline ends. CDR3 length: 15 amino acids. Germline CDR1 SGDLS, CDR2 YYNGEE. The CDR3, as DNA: TGTGCCAGCAGCCCACTAGCCTGGGTAACAGATACGCAGTATTTT. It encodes CASSPLAWVTDTQYF.

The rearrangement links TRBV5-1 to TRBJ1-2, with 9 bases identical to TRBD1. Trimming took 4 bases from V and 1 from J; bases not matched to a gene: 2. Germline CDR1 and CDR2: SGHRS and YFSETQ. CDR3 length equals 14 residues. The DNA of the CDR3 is TGCGCCAGCAGCCCGACAGGGGGTAACTATGGCTACACCTTC. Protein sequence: CASSPTGGNYGYTF.